Following are 6 T cell receptor beta chains from one sample sequenced in a study of beta chain features in type 1 diabetes. Since all of the isolated RNA was reverse transcribed, expressed TCRB transcripts were what got sequenced. Clones were read by immunoSEQ multiplex PCR, and TCRdb kept only the in-frame ones, dropping some. The table lists some 250,000 clones, around a quarter of them singletons. Material: central memory CD4+ T cells from blood. The source of these receptors is a young man in good health.

On this clone: A single base separates this from a much larger clone, so it may be a read error. This chain uses TRBV7-7 with TRBJ1-3; TRBD1 is a possible D gene (5 bases). Trimming took 5 bases from V and 2 from J, leaving 7 bases between them. Germline lookup yields CDR1 SSHAT and CDR2 FNYEAQ (reference sequence). The CDR3 runs to 13 residues. CDR3 protein: CASSPGAGNTIYF. The CDR3 DNA is TGTGCCAGCAGCCCGGGGGCTGGAAACACCATATATTTT.

This clone was detected only once. The chain couples TRBV5-1 to TRBJ1-1; D unresolved. This CDR3 comprises 15 residues. V was shortened by 0 bases and J by 4 bases, with 13 bases between the two germline ends. Germline CDR1 reads SGHRS; CDR2 reads YFSETQ. The CDR3 sequence is CASSLGDGPVTEAFF. As DNA, the CDR3 is TGCGCCAGCAGCTTGGGAGATGGACCGGTCACTGAAGCTTTCTTT. Based on the CDR3 plus reference TRBV5-1 and TRBJ1-1, the full variable domain is KAGVTQTPRYLIKTRGQQVTLSCSPISGHRSVSWYQQTPGQGLQFLFEYFSETQRNKGNFPGRFSGRQFSNSRSEMNVSTLELGDSALYLCASSLGDGPVTEAFFGQGTRLTVV.

The rearrangement joins TRBV27 to TRBJ1-6; 7 bases are a match to TRBD1. This CDR3 spans 14 amino acids. With V trimmed by 6 bases and J by 7 bases, 6 bases remained unmatched. Germline values: CDR1 MNHEY, CDR2 SMNVEV (reference sequence). CDR3 amino acids: CASREGGENSPLHF. The DNA of the CDR3 is TGTGCCAGCAGAGAAGGGGGCGAGAATTCACCCCTCCACTTT.

The chain employs TRBV12-5 and TRBJ1-1, with D perhaps TRBD1 (6 bases). Per the germline V gene, CDR1 is LGHNT and CDR2 is FRNRAP. The CDR3 runs to 15 residues. V gave up 7 bases and J gave up 4 bases, with 19 bases separating them. The DNA of the CDR3 is TGTGCTAGTGCCGGCGCGGGGGGCCGCGGCACTGAAGCTTTCTTT. This sequence encodes CASAGAGGRGTEAFF.

DNA of the CDR3: TGTGCCTGGAGTCGATGGGAAGACCGGGCACGCCAGAAGCAGTTCTTC. This sequence encodes CAWSRWEDRARQKQFF. The chain is built from TRBV30 and TRBJ2-1; D uncertain. The CDR3 spans 16 residues. CDR1 is GTSNPN, CDR2 SVGIG, per germline (reference sequence). V lost 2 bases and J 11 bases, leaving 25 bases between the germline ends.

The chain joins TRBV7-2 to TRBJ1-5; no firm D call. The CDR3 consists of 15 residues. Trimming shortened V by 1 base and J by 2 bases, and 9 bases separated the two germline ends. In germline, CDR1 is SGHTA, CDR2 FQGNSA. The CDR3 coding sequence is TGTGCCAGCAGCTTAGTCTGGACCGGCAATCAGCCCCAGCATTTT. Its protein is CASSLVWTGNQPQHF.